What follows are 26 T cell receptor beta chains derived from one specimen sequenced in a study of shared clonotypes between healthy human individuals. Some clones are missing from TCRdb's copy, which holds only in-frame ones; the method was immunoSEQ multiplex PCR. The table lists hundreds of thousands of clones, less than 98% of them singletons. The material sequenced was naive CD4+ T cells sorted from blood. The subset: CD45RA+ positively selected. Every receptor here comes from a woman younger than 45 in good health.

This rearrangement joins TRBV18 to TRBJ2-2, with D possibly matching TRBD2 (6 bases). Between the trimmed V and J ends, which lost 1 base and 4 bases, there was a span of 16 bases. This CDR3 region has 17 residues. Germline V gene data show CDR1 as KGHSH and CDR2 as LQKENI. The CDR3 sequence: CASSPRVTSGVTGELFF. CDR3 nucleotide sequence: TGTGCCAGCTCACCACGAGTCACTTCGGGAGTCACCGGGGAGCTGTTTTTT.

This sequence joins TRBV27 and TRBJ2-7, with 8 bases matching TRBD1. The V and J ends lost 6 bases and 6 bases, in that order; junction bases with no gene match: 7. The CDR3 runs 13 residues. Germline V lookup: CDR1 MNHEY, CDR2 SMNVEV (reference sequence). CDR3 in amino acids: CASSRTGKGEQYF. For the CDR3, the DNA is TGTGCCAGCAGCAGGACAGGGAAAGGCGAGCAGTACTTC.

The genes are TRBV9 and TRBJ2-1; D possibly corresponds to TRBD2 (5 bases). The germline gives CDR1 SGDLS, CDR2 YYNGEE. This CDR3 has 14 amino acids. Between the trimmed V and J ends, which lost 1 base and 3 bases, there was a span of 8 bases. CDR3 protein: CASSVSSYYNEQFF. Written as DNA, the CDR3 is TGTGCCAGCAGCGTATCTAGCTACTACAATGAGCAGTTCTTC.

This chain joins TRBV5-1 and TRBJ2-2; D may be TRBD1 (6 bases). Trimming took off 2 bases at V and 2 bases at J, with 10 bases between the two ends. The CDR3 has 15 residues. Germline values: CDR1 SGHRS, CDR2 YFSETQ. The CDR3 DNA sequence: TGCGCCAGCAGCTTAGGGGGAGTTAACACCGGGGAGCTGTTTTTT. It codes for CASSLGGVNTGELFF.

The genes are TRBV5-1 and TRBJ2-1, with D perhaps matching TRBD2 (6 bases). This CDR3 spans 15 amino acids. The germline V and J ends were trimmed by 2 bases and 4 bases, with 13 bases remaining between them. The germline CDR1 and CDR2 sequences are SGHRS and YFSETQ. The CDR3 sequence is CASSFRDAGYNEQFF. The DNA of the CDR3 is TGCGCCAGCAGCTTCCGGGATGCGGGATACAATGAGCAGTTCTTC.

The rearrangement uses TRBV9 and TRBJ2-2; weak D call: TRBD1 (5 bases). Trimming cost V 0 bases and J 6 bases, with 12 bases left between them. In germline, CDR1 is SGDLS, CDR2 YYNGEE. The CDR3 length is 15 residues. In DNA form, the CDR3 reads TGTGCCAGCAGCGTAGGTCCTGCAGGGTCCGGGGAGCTGTTTTTT. Translated: CASSVGPAGSGELFF.

Note on this clone: The junction shows a germline mismatch at one end, possibly a read error. The rearrangement links TRBV18 to TRBJ2-5; D gene unclear. CDR1 is KGHSH, CDR2 LQKENI, per germline. The CDR3 is 13 amino acids. The CDR3 region is CASTPVPPETQYF. For the CDR3, the DNA is TGTGCCAGCACACCCGTCCCCCCGGAGACCCAGTACTTC.

The V call is TRBV7-3, the J call TRBJ2-1; 11 bases line up with TRBD2. CDR1 SGHTA and CDR2 FQGTGA come from the germline V gene. The V gene end was trimmed by 5 bases and the J gene end by 6 bases; junction bases not matched to a gene: 9. The CDR3 has 16 amino acids. CDR3 DNA: TGTGCCAGCAGCGGAAGTGGGCTAGCGGGAGGCAATGAGCAGTTCTTC. The encoded protein is CASSGSGLAGGNEQFF.

The V call is TRBV6-1, the J call TRBJ2-1; TRBD1 agrees at 8 bases. J lost 8 bases, V lost 7 bases, and 7 bases had no gene match. Germline-derived CDR1 and CDR2 are MNHNS and SASEGT. CDR3 length: 13 amino acids. The CDR3 sequence is CASTWTGIDEQFF. DNA of the CDR3: TGTGCCAGCACCTGGACAGGGATCGATGAGCAGTTCTTC.

This clone has a single count. The chain recombines TRBV19 with TRBJ2-3, with a tentative D call TRBD1 (6 bases). The germline gives CDR1 LNHDA, CDR2 SQIVND (reference sequence). V gave up 10 bases and J gave up 1 base, with 15 bases separating them. The CDR3 is made up of 14 amino acids. The CDR3 loop reads CAIPGALGTDTQYF. For the CDR3, the DNA is TGTGCCATACCAGGGGCCCTGGGCACAGATACGCAGTATTTT.

This chain links TRBV19 with TRBJ2-3, with D possibly being TRBD1 (6 bases). The CDR3 length is 14 residues. Trimming stripped 6 bases from V and 0 bases from J, with 10 bases between. CDR1 and CDR2 from the germline V gene are LNHDA and SQIVND (reference sequence). Here the CDR3 DNA reads TGTGCCAGTAGATCAGGGGCTAGCACAGATACGCAGTATTTT. Translating gives CASRSGASTDTQYF.

The rearrangement links TRBV5-1 to TRBJ2-7; 7 bases are shared with TRBD1. Trimming at V came to 4 bases and at J to 7 bases, leaving 11 bases not matched to a gene. The germline gives CDR1 SGHRS, CDR2 YFSETQ. The CDR3 contains 14 residues. The CDR3 reads CASSQQGLEGEQYF. The CDR3 DNA sequence: TGCGCCAGCAGCCAACAGGGGCTTGAGGGGGAGCAGTACTTC. The whole variable domain, filled in from reference TRBV5-1 and TRBJ2-7, reads KAGVTQTPRYLIKTRGQQVTLSCSPISGHRSVSWYQQTPGQGLQFLFEYFSETQRNKGNFPGRFSGRQFSNSRSEMNVSTLELGDSALYLCASSQQGLEGEQYFGPGTRLTVT.

Only one count was recorded for this clone. The chain carries TRBV19 and TRBJ2-7; D might be TRBD1 (6 bases). Germline lookup yields CDR1 LNHDA and CDR2 SQIVND (reference sequence). CDR3 size: 13 residues. V was cut by 4 bases and J by 2 bases, with 9 bases left in between. The CDR3 reads CASSTQGTYEQYF. Written as DNA, the CDR3 is TGTGCCAGTAGTACACAGGGAACCTACGAGCAGTACTTC.

The chain recombines TRBV4-1 with TRBJ2-2; 13 bases map to TRBD2. The V segment lost 0 bases and the J segment 9 bases; nucleotides outside the gene matches: 10. Germline V gene lookup returns CDR1 MGHRA and CDR2 YSYEKL. The CDR3 extends over 18 amino acids. In DNA, the CDR3 is TGCGCCAGCAGCCAAGAAGTCCTCGGGACTAGCGGGACCCGGGAGCTGTTTTTT. It yields the protein CASSQEVLGTSGTRELFF.

This clone was observed once. The gene calls are TRBV9 and TRBJ1-2; D perhaps matches TRBD1 (5 bases). The CDR3 contains 16 residues. The V gene lost 4 bases and the J gene lost 2 bases, with 18 bases spanning the gap. Germline-derived CDR1 and CDR2 are SGDLS and YYNGEE. The CDR3 DNA is TGTGCCAGCAGCCCATATGGGGCGTCGGGGAACTATGGCTACACCTTC. It is translated as CASSPYGASGNYGYTF.

The gene calls are TRBV19 and TRBJ2-3; unclear D gene. This CDR3 has 14 amino acids. V gave up 3 bases and J gave up 2 bases, with 9 bases separating them. Germline values: CDR1 LNHDA, CDR2 SQIVND (reference sequence). The CDR3 sequence: CASSIVANTDTQYF. The CDR3 coding sequence is TGTGCCAGTAGTATCGTGGCGAACACAGATACGCAGTATTTT.

The chain uses TRBV28 and TRBJ1-2; D is unresolved. The CDR3 spans 14 residues. Germline lookup yields CDR1 MDHEN and CDR2 SYDVKM. V lost 6 bases and J 2 bases, leaving 13 bases between the germline ends. DNA for the CDR3: TGTGCCAGCAGAACAGTCGAGTCCAACTATGGCTACACCTTC. Amino acid sequence: CASRTVESNYGYTF.

The chain links TRBV2 to TRBJ2-5; D uncertain. The J call is uncertain, as TRBJ2-7 better fits the DNA end. The CDR3 has 13 residues. Germline V gene data show CDR1 as SNHLY and CDR2 as FYNNEI. Here the CDR3 DNA reads TGTGCCAGCAGTGAGGACCAGCCCTACGAGCAGTACTTC. As protein: CASSEDQPYEQYF.

About this clone: This sample also contains other DNA sequences that code for the same CDR3. The genes are TRBV7-9 and TRBJ1-2, with D unclear. CDR1 is SEHNR, CDR2 FQNEAQ, per germline (reference sequence). CDR3 length: 15 amino acids. The V end lost 5 bases, the J end lost 4 bases, and 17 bases lay between the germline ends. This chain's CDR3 is CASSPEVVAGYGYTF. In DNA form, the CDR3 reads TGTGCCAGCAGCCCAGAGGTGGTGGCGGGCTATGGCTACACCTTC.

The V call is TRBV7-2, the J call TRBJ1-4, with 9 bases that match TRBD1. The germline CDR1 and CDR2 sequences are SGHTA and FQGNSA. The CDR3 runs 16 residues. The J segment lost 0 bases and the V segment lost 7 bases, leaving 6 bases of the junction unmatched. CDR3 residues: CASTLRDRATNEKLFF. In DNA form, the CDR3 reads TGTGCCAGCACACTCCGGGACAGGGCAACTAATGAAAAACTGTTTTTT. Filled out from reference TRBV7-2 and TRBJ1-4, the complete variable domain reads GAGVSQSPSNKVTEKGKDVELRCDPISGHTALYWYRQSLGQGLEFLIYFQGNSAPDKSGLPSDRFSAERTGGSVSTLTIQRTQQEDSAVYLCASTLRDRATNEKLFFGSGTQLSVL.

This clone was observed once. V gene TRBV6-6 combines with J gene TRBJ2-7; weak D call: TRBD1 (5 bases). This CDR3 region has 14 residues. Trimming took 6 bases from V and 1 from J, leaving 13 bases between them. CDR1 and CDR2 from the germline V gene are MNHNY and SVGAGI (reference sequence). CDR3 DNA sequence: TGTGCCAGCAGCCATAACGACAGATCCTACGAGCAGTACTTC. Protein product: CASSHNDRSYEQYF.

The rearrangement uses TRBV28 and TRBJ2-7; no clear D gene. V was pared by 5 bases and J by 1 base, with 18 bases between. Germline CDR1 and CDR2: MDHEN and SYDVKM. The CDR3 is 16 amino acids. The CDR3 DNA sequence: TGTGCCAGCAGTATATATCCCCCGAAGGGATCCTACGAGCAGTACTTC. It encodes CASSIYPPKGSYEQYF.

This clone was detected once. The chain joins TRBV18 to TRBJ2-7; 7 bases are a match to TRBD2. This CDR3 comprises 15 residues. The junction had 5 bases not matched to a gene; V was cut back by 3 bases and J by 0 bases. From germline, CDR1 is KGHSH and CDR2 LQKENI. CDR3 in DNA: TGTGCCAGCTCACCCTGGGGGGAGGGCTCCTACGAGCAGTACTTC. This codes for CASSPWGEGSYEQYF.

This clone was observed once. The rearrangement uses TRBV9 and TRBJ2-2; TRBD2 aligns across 12 bases. The V gene end was trimmed by 1 base and the J gene end by 5 bases; junction bases not matched to a gene: 3. The germline CDR1 and CDR2 sequences are SGDLS and YYNGEE. This CDR3 is built from 16 residues. The CDR3 sequence is CASSVLAGGPTGELFF. The CDR3 region has the DNA TGTGCCAGCAGCGTACTAGCGGGAGGGCCAACCGGGGAGCTGTTTTTT.

V and J are TRBV28 and TRBJ1-4; D gene uncertain. V lost 2 bases and J lost 2, with 9 bases in between. CDR1 is MDHEN and CDR2 is SYDVKM in the germline V gene. This CDR3 region has 15 residues. DNA for the CDR3: TGTGCCAGCAGTTTACCACAACACACTAATGAAAAACTGTTTTTT. Translation gives CASSLPQHTNEKLFF.

This sequence joins TRBV28 and TRBJ1-4; D unclear. This CDR3 is built from 15 residues. Germline assignment: CDR1 MDHEN and CDR2 SYDVKM. The V gene lost 10 bases and the J gene lost 5 bases, with 20 bases spanning the gap. As DNA, the CDR3 is TGTGCCACAAACCCCGGCGGACTGAAGAATGAAAAACTGTTTTTT. Translating gives CATNPGGLKNEKLFF. Supplemented by reference TRBV28 and TRBJ1-4, the full variable domain reads DVKVTQSSRYLVKRTGEKVFLECVQDMDHENMFWYRQDPGLGLRLIYFSYDVKMKEKGDIPEGYSVSREKKERFSLILESASTNQTSMYLCATNPGGLKNEKLFFGSGTQLSVL.